This entry lists 14 T cell receptor beta chains sequenced from one sample in a study of glioma-infiltrating T cells. Amplification of TCR alpha and beta CDR3 regions from RNA used iRepertoire nested multiplex PCR. TCRdb reprocessed the multiplex PCR reads via MiXCR and lists one record per CDR3 protein. The profile shows about 190,000 distinct CDR3 sequences, around 30% of them singletons. Material: glioma tissue, nonneoplastic brain tissue, or PBMCs (not recorded which). The receptors originated from a human donor with low-grade glioma or glioblastoma, undergoing nonglioma brain surgery, or in good health (not recorded which).

As to this clonotype: With a much larger clone just one base away, this may be a read error. The rearrangement joins TRBV20-1 to TRBJ2-2; D might be TRBD1 (7 bases). Germline V gene data show CDR1 as DFQATT and CDR2 as SNEGSKA (reference sequence). The CDR3 spans 16 residues. For the CDR3, the DNA is TGCAGTGCTAGAGATTGGGGCAGGGGGGAGACCGTGGAGCTGTTTTTT. It specifies CSARDWGRGETVELFF.

This clonotype was seen more than once but under ten times. CDR3 coding DNA: TGTGCCAGCAGCCAAGAAGGTCCGGGACAGGGTAGGAAGTCCTACGAGCAGTACTTC. It encodes CASSQEGPGQGRKSYEQYF. The chain links TRBV4-2 to TRBJ2-7; 9 bases fit TRBD1. The CDR3 sequence is 19 residues long. Germline lookup yields CDR1 LGHNA and CDR2 YNFKEQ. The V and J ends lost 0 bases and 1 base, in that order; junction bases with no gene match: 13.

Worth noting for this clonotype: The germline gene is not matched at one end of the junction; a read error may be the cause. The V gene is TRBV20-1, the J gene TRBJ1-5; D remains unclear. The germline V gene has CDR1 DFQATT and CDR2 SNEGSKA (reference sequence). The CDR3 is made up of 14 amino acids. For the CDR3, the DNA is TGCAGTGCTAGAGGTGGGTACAGCAATCAGCCCCGGCATTTT. This gives the protein CSARGGYSNQPRHF.

A remark on this clonotype: This may be a read error: a much more frequent sequence differs by one nucleotide. The genes are TRBV6-1 and TRBJ1-4; perhaps TRBD1 as D (5 bases). This CDR3 is built from 15 residues. V dropped 7 bases and J dropped 0 bases, with 12 bases sitting between them. From germline, CDR1 is MNHNS and CDR2 SASEGT. CDR3: CASTGVAATNEKLFF. The CDR3 nucleotides are TGTGCCAGCACGGGGGTGGCCGCAACTAATGAAAAACTGTTTTTT.

With respect to this clonotype: A junction end diverges from the germline sequence, so it may reflect a read error. V and J are TRBV19 and TRBJ1-2, with D perhaps matching TRBD1 (6 bases). CDR3 length: 15 amino acids. Germline CDR1 LNHDA, CDR2 SQIVND (reference sequence). CDR3 bases: TGTGCCAGCCTCCCGGGACACCCAACGCTCTATGGCGACACCTTC. As protein: CASLPGHPTLYGDTF.

This clonotype has a handful of counts. The chain uses TRBV7-2 and TRBJ2-7; D gene uncertain. The germline gives CDR1 SGHTA, CDR2 FQGNSA. V shed 1 base and J shed 0 bases, with 13 bases lying between them. CDR3 size: 16 residues. The CDR3 sequence is CASSLDIATSSYEQYF. The CDR3 coding sequence is TGTGCCAGCAGCTTAGATATAGCTACAAGCTCCTACGAGCAGTACTTC.

The J gene is TRBJ1-2, the V gene TRBV7-9, with 9 bases aligning to TRBD1. The germline V gene encodes CDR1 SEHNR and CDR2 FQNEAQ (reference sequence). Trimming at V came to 5 bases and at J to 2 bases, leaving 6 bases not matched to a gene. The CDR3 spans 15 residues. CDR3 residues: CASSRGQGGNYGYTF. As DNA, the CDR3 is TGTGCCAGCAGCCGGGGACAGGGAGGGAACTATGGCTACACCTTC.

There are many counts of this clonotype. J is TRBJ1-5 and V is TRBV4-1; D is possibly TRBD1 (5 bases). The CDR3 consists of 18 residues. Germline values: CDR1 MGHRA, CDR2 YSYEKL. Trimming left V 1 base short and J 4 bases short, with 20 bases between. CDR3 DNA: TGCGCCAGCAGCCAAGTCCCGACTGGCAGGGCTCGAAATCAGCCCCAGCATTTT. Its translation is CASSQVPTGRARNQPQHF.

This clonotype was counted at least ten times. The V and J genes are TRBV7-8 and TRBJ2-7; no reliable D call. The V end was cut by 1 base, the J end by 6 bases, with 13 bases between. Germline CDR1 and CDR2: SGHVS and FQNEAQ. CDR3 length equals 14 residues. The CDR3 DNA sequence: TGTGCCAGCAGCTTAGAGAGACATTCGTCCGAGCAGTACTTC. Protein sequence: CASSLERHSSEQYF. Full variable domain (rest looked up from reference TRBV7-8 and TRBJ2-7): GAGVSQSPRYKVAKRGQDVALRCDPISGHVSLFWYQQALGQGPEFLTYFQNEAQLDKSGLPSDRFFAERPEGSVSTLKIQRTQQEDSAVYLCASSLERHSSEQYFGPGTRLTVT.

The chain is built from TRBV27 and TRBJ2-5; D is possibly TRBD1 (6 bases). This CDR3 region has 14 residues. Trimming left V 7 bases short and J 4 bases short, with 16 bases between. Germline V gene data show CDR1 as MNHEY and CDR2 as SMNVEV (reference sequence). CDR3 DNA sequence: TGTGCCAGCATTTCGCCTACAGGGATAGAGACCCAGTACTTC. Translation: CASISPTGIETQYF.

This clonotype was seen just once. This may arise from a read error, as a much more abundant clone is one base away. This chain uses TRBV29-1 with TRBJ2-2; TRBD2 matches at 11 bases. There are 13 residues in the CDR3. Germline assignment: CDR1 SQVTM and CDR2 ANQGSEA. The CDR3 here is CSVLAGGTGKLFF. The CDR3 DNA is TGCAGCGTTCTAGCGGGAGGCACCGGGAAGCTGTTTTTT.

The chain uses TRBV7-2 and TRBJ2-5; 11 nucleotides agree with TRBD2. The CDR3 extends over 17 amino acids. V trimming: 0 bases; J trimming: 1 base; junction bases outside the gene matches: 4. CDR1 SGHTA and CDR2 FQGNSA come from the germline V gene. CDR3 residues: CASSLARLAGSQETQYF. The CDR3 nucleotides are TGTGCCAGCAGCTTAGCGAGACTAGCGGGATCCCAAGAGACCCAGTACTTC.

This clonotype has a handful of counts. J is TRBJ2-2 and V is TRBV29-1, with 9 bases aligning to TRBD2. Per the germline V gene, CDR1 is SQVTM and CDR2 is ANQGSEA. The junction had 2 bases not matched to a gene; V was cut back by 5 bases and J by 1 base. The CDR3 is 14 residues long. The CDR3 DNA reads TGCAGCGTTACTAGCGGGCGGAACACCGGGGAGCTGTTTTTT. Translated, it gives CSVTSGRNTGELFF.

In its sample, this clonotype was seen a few times. This may be a read error, as it is one base from a much larger clone. The rearrangement uses TRBV20-1 and TRBJ2-3; D is uncertain. CDR3 length: 13 amino acids. The germline gives CDR1 DFQATT, CDR2 SNEGSKA (reference sequence). The CDR3 region has the DNA TGCAGTGCTAGAATCCCCCCCACAGATACGAAGTATTTT. Translation gives CSARIPPTDTKYF.